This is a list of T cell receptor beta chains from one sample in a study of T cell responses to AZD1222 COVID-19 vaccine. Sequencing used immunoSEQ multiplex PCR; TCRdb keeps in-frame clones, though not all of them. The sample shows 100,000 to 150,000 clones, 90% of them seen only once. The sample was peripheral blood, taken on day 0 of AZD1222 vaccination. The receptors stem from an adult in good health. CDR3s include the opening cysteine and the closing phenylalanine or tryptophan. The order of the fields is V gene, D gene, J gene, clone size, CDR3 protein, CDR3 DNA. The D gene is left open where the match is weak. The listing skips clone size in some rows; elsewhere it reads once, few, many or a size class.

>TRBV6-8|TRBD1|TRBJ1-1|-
CASSSLVTYSGTGVTEAFF
TGTGCCAGCAGTTCTCTTGTTACTTACTCCGGGACAGGGGTCACTGAAGCTTTCTTT
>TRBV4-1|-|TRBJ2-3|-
CASSQDWERGASTDTQYF
TGCGCCAGCAGCCAAGATTGGGAGAGGGGGGCAAGCACAGATACGCAGTATTTT
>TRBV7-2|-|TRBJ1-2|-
CASSFMSDNYGYTF
TGTGCCAGCAGCTTCATGTCAGATAACTATGGCTACACCTTC
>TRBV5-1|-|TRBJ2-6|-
CASSLEGGYSGANVLTF
TGCGCCAGCAGCTTGGAGGGGGGTTACTCTGGGGCCAACGTCCTGACTTTC
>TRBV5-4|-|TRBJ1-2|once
CASSPVGEGHRYTF
TGTGCCAGCAGCCCGGTGGGTGAGGGCCACCGCTACACCTTC
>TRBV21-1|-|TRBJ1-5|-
CASSKQGGTPSNQPQHF
TGTGCCAGCAGCAAACAGGGGGGAACTCCTAGCAATCAGCCCCAGCATTTT
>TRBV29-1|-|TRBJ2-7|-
CSVEPDSVNEQYF
TGCAGCGTTGAACCGGACAGCGTCAACGAGCAGTACTTC
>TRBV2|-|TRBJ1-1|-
CASSLQVEAFF
TGTGCCAGCAGCCTCCAAGTAGAAGCTTTCTTT
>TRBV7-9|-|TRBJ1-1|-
CASSLVIVAGAFF
TGTGCCAGCAGCTTAGTGATAGTGGCGGGAGCTTTCTTT
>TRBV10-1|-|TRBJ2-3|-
CASSESPSTDTQYF
TGCGCCAGCAGTGAGTCGCCCAGCACAGATACGCAGTATTTT
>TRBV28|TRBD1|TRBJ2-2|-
CASRPRTGRNTGELFF
TGTGCCAGCAGGCCCAGGACAGGAAGGAACACCGGGGAGCTGTTTTTT
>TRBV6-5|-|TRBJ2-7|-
CASSHTGPSYEQYF
TGTGCCAGCAGCCACACTGGACCCTCCTACGAGCAGTACTTC
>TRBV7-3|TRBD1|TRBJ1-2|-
CASSTGTGEGYTF
TGTGCCAGCTCCACCGGGACAGGGGAAGGCTACACCTTC
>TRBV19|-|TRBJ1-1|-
CATNWGRNTEAFF
TGTGCCACCAACTGGGGACGGAACACTGAAGCTTTCTTT
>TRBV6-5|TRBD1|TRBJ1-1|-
CASLTPGQGLAEAFF
TGTGCCAGCCTTACCCCGGGACAGGGGCTCGCTGAAGCTTTCTTT
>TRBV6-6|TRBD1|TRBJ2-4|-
CASSPRDRGSAAKNIQYF
TGTGCCAGCAGTCCCCGGGACAGGGGTTCAGCGGCCAAAAACATTCAGTACTTC
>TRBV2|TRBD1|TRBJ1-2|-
CASSDRGHGYTF
TGTGCCAGCAGTGACAGGGGGCACGGCTACACCTTC
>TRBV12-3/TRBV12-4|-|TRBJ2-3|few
CASSSRGTDTQYF
TGTGCCAGCAGTTCTAGGGGCACAGATACGCAGTATTTT
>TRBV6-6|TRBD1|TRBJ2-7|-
CASSYSQGASYEQYF
TGTGCCAGCAGTTACTCGCAGGGGGCCTCCTACGAGCAGTACTTC
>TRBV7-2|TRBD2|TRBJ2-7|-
CASSLTSGGHYEQYF
TGTGCCAGCAGCTTAACTAGCGGGGGGCACTACGAGCAGTACTTC
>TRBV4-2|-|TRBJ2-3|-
CASRQAGTLNTDTQYF
TGTGCCAGCAGACAGGCCGGGACCCTAAACACAGATACGCAGTATTTT
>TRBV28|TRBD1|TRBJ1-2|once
CASSLWTGGYYGYTF
TGTGCCAGCAGTCTCTGGACAGGGGGGTACTATGGCTACACCTTC
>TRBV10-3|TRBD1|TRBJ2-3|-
CAIRPGTGTDTQYF
TGTGCCATCAGACCCGGGACAGGGACAGATACGCAGTATTTT
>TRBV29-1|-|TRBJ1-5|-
CSVEGAEGQPQHF
TGCAGCGTTGAAGGAGCCGAGGGTCAGCCCCAGCATTTT
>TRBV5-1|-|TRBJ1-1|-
CASSGGWGRGNSRVNTEAFF
TGCGCCAGCAGCGGTGGGTGGGGGCGCGGAAACTCTCGGGTGAACACTGAAGCTTTCTTT
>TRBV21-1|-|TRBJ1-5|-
CASIPRALWAQHF
TGTGCCAGTATCCCCAGGGCATTATGGGCCCAGCATTTT
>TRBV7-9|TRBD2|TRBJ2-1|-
CASRSAGRNEQFF
TGTGCCAGCAGGTCAGCGGGGAGGAATGAGCAGTTCTTC
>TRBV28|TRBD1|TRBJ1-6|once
CASSFSHRGVRAPLHF
TGTGCCAGCAGTTTCAGTCACAGGGGGGTCAGGGCACCCCTCCACTTT
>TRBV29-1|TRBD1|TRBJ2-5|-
CSVEVGQGSATQYF
TGTAGCGTTGAAGTGGGACAGGGGTCGGCGACCCAGTACTTC
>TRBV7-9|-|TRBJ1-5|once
CASSLAWEVGQPQHF
TGTGCCAGCAGCTTAGCTTGGGAGGTTGGGCAGCCCCAGCATTTT
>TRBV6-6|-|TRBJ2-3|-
CASRPTATDTQYF
TGTGCCAGCAGACCTACTGCCACAGATACGCAGTATTTT
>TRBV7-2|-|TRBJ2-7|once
CASSVAGTSSYEQYF
TGTGCCAGCAGCGTCGCCGGGACCTCCTCCTACGAGCAGTACTTC
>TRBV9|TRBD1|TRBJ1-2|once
CASSVGTGGRLDGYTF
TGTGCCAGCAGCGTAGGGACAGGGGGCCGTTTGGATGGCTACACCTTC
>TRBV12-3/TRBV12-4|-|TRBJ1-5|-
CASSPTLQPQHF
TGTGCCAGCAGTCCAACACTACAGCCCCAGCATTTT
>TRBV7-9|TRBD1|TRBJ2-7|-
CASSLRTGGDEQYF
TGTGCCAGCAGCTTAAGGACAGGGGGCGACGAGCAGTACTTC
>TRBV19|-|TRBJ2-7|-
CASAVGAGVLYEQYF
TGTGCCAGTGCCGTTGGGGCAGGGGTTCTTTACGAGCAGTACTTC
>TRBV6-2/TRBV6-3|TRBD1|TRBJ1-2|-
CASSNSRQGYGYTF
TGTGCCAGCAGTAACTCGCGACAGGGCTACGGCTACACCTTC
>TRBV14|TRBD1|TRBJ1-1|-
CASRRGQGATEAFF
TGTGCCAGCAGGCGGGGACAGGGGGCCACTGAAGCTTTCTTT
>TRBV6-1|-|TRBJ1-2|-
CASSGQIQRSFYGYTF
TGTGCCAGCAGTGGGCAGATCCAAAGGTCCTTCTATGGCTACACCTTC
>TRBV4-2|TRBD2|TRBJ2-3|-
CASSQDRRLADGRTDTQYF
TGTGCCAGCAGCCAAGATCGGAGACTAGCGGATGGGCGGACAGATACGCAGTATTTT
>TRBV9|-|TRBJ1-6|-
CASSDIGHSPLHF
TGTGCCAGCAGCGATATAGGACACTCACCCCTCCACTTT
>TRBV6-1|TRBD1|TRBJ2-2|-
CASSEATGVGGELFF
TGTGCCAGCAGTGAGGCGACAGGGGTGGGCGGGGAGCTGTTTTTT
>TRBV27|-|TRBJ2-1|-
CASSLRSPHNEQFF
TGTGCCAGCAGTTTAAGGTCGCCCCACAATGAGCAGTTCTTC
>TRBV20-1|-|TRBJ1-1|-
CSASAGIRPEAFF
TGCAGTGCTAGTGCCGGAATCAGGCCCGAAGCTTTCTTT
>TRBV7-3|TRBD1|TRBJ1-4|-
CASSLKRDRGRRRDEKLFF
TGTGCCAGCAGCTTAAAACGGGACAGGGGGCGCAGGAGGGATGAAAAACTGTTTTTT
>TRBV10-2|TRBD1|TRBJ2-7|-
CASSGPGQGLGEQYF
TGCGCCAGCAGTGGTCCGGGACAGGGTCTCGGCGAGCAGTACTTC
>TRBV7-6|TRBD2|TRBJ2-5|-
CASSLSPLAESQETQYF
TGTGCCAGCAGCTTATCCCCACTAGCGGAGTCTCAAGAGACCCAGTACTTC
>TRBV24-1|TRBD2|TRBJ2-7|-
CATSDETSGTYEQYF
TGTGCCACCAGTGATGAGACTAGCGGAACCTACGAGCAGTACTTC
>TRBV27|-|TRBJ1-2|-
CASSLSAGNNYGYTF
TGTGCCAGCAGTTTATCCGCAGGGAACAACTATGGCTACACCTTC
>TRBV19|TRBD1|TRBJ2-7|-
CASSITGQVSYEQYF
TGTGCCAGTAGTATCACGGGACAGGTCTCCTACGAGCAGTACTTC
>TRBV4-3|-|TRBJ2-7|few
CASSQVLSTYEQYF
TGCGCCAGCAGCCAAGTTCTAAGTACCTACGAGCAGTACTTC